Below are 30 T cell receptor beta chains sequenced from a single sample in a study of shared clonotypes between healthy human individuals. Using immunoSEQ multiplex PCR, the repertoire was profiled, and TCRdb retains in-frame clones only, with some absent. This sample has a few hundred thousand clones; around 86% occur once, and the top ten carry roughly 15%. The sequenced sample was memory CD8+ T cells sorted from blood. Noted subset: CD45RO+ cells pooled with CCR7-negative TemRA cells. These receptors came from a man between 18 and 29 years old in good health.

The rearrangement joins TRBV9 to TRBJ1-3; possible D gene TRBD1, 5 bases. The CDR3 spans 17 residues. The germline gives CDR1 SGDLS, CDR2 YYNGEE. The germline V and J ends were trimmed by 0 bases and 2 bases, with 15 bases remaining between them. The CDR3 loop is CASSVGEGAGAGNTIYF. For the CDR3, the DNA is TGTGCCAGCAGCGTAGGGGAAGGGGCAGGAGCTGGAAACACCATATATTTT. Together with reference TRBV9 and TRBJ1-3, the CDR3 gives the full variable domain: DSGVTQTPKHLITATGQRVTLRCSPRSGDLSVYWYQQSLDQGLQFLIQYYNGEERAKGNILERFSAQQFPDLHSELNLSSLELGDSALYFCASSVGEGAGAGNTIYFGEGSWLTVV.

The chain combines TRBV9 with TRBJ2-7; no reliable D call. Trimming cost V 0 bases and J 2 bases, with 12 bases left between them. Germline values: CDR1 SGDLS, CDR2 YYNGEE. The length of the CDR3 is 15 residues. CDR3 nucleotides: TGTGCCAGCAGCGTAGAGCCGGACCCCACCTACGAGCAGTACTTC. Amino acids: CASSVEPDPTYEQYF.

The chain links TRBV7-6 to TRBJ2-2, with D maybe TRBD1 (6 bases). From germline, CDR1 is SGHVS and CDR2 FNYEAQ. This CDR3 region has 17 residues. The V end was cut by 5 bases, the J end by 4 bases, with 20 bases between. In DNA form, the CDR3 reads TGTGCCAGCAGCGCCGAGGGCAGGGGCCCGACCACCGGGGAGCTGTTTTTT. Amino acid sequence: CASSAEGRGPTTGELFF.

This chain links TRBV4-3 with TRBJ1-2; D remains unclear. Germline loops: CDR1 LGHNA, CDR2 YSLEER. Trimming removed 1 base from V and 5 bases from J, with 14 bases in between. The CDR3 covers 15 residues. CDR3 coding DNA: TGCGCCAGCAGCCAAGGTGGCCCTACCCCTTATGGCTACACCTTC. This sequence encodes CASSQGGPTPYGYTF.

The CDR3 is CASSLGLAGGETQYF. CDR3 nucleotide sequence: TGTGCCAGCAGCTTAGGTCTAGCGGGGGGAGAGACCCAGTACTTC. V usage is TRBV7-3 and J usage is TRBJ2-5; 11 nucleotides agree with TRBD2. The CDR3 sequence is 15 residues long. The germline CDR1 and CDR2 sequences are SGHTA and FQGTGA. V shed 2 bases, J shed 4 bases, and the junction held 3 bases outside the gene matches.

This rearrangement joins TRBV2 to TRBJ1-2; 7 bases map to TRBD1. After removal of 3 bases from V and 4 bases from J, the junction contained 14 bases not matched to a gene. Germline V gene lookup returns CDR1 SNHLY and CDR2 FYNNEI. This CDR3 contains 17 residues. This CDR3 reads CASSDPRRDRVTYGYTF. The CDR3 nucleotides read TGTGCCAGCAGTGACCCACGCCGCGACAGGGTCACCTATGGCTACACCTTC. The full variable domain, with the rest looked up from reference TRBV2 and TRBJ1-2, is EPEVTQTPSHQVTQMGQEVILRCVPISNHLYFYWYRQILGQKVEFLVSFYNNEISEKSEIFDDQFSVERPDGSNFTLKIRSTKLEDSAMYFCASSDPRRDRVTYGYTFGSGTRLTVV.

The chain has TRBV4-1 and TRBJ2-5; 9 bases agree with TRBD2. The CDR3 runs to 15 residues. Looked up from germline, CDR1 is MGHRA and CDR2 is YSYEKL. The trim removed 1 base at V and 5 bases at J, leaving 5 bases unmatched. The CDR3 loop is CASSQGSSGVETQYF. CDR3 sequence (DNA): TGCGCCAGCAGCCAAGGGTCTAGCGGGGTGGAGACCCAGTACTTC.

This clone was seen ten or more times. The CDR3 is CASSIQVAGPYEQYF. CDR3 in DNA: TGTGCCAGTAGTATCCAGGTAGCGGGGCCCTACGAGCAGTACTTC. This chain connects TRBV19 to TRBJ2-7; 8 nucleotides line up with TRBD2. CDR3 length: 15 amino acids. Germline trimming cut 3 bases from V and 2 bases from J; bases unmatched to any gene: 6. Germline V lookup: CDR1 LNHDA, CDR2 SQIVND (reference sequence).

The chain employs TRBV6-1 and TRBJ1-4; the D gene is possibly TRBD1 (6 bases). The V and J ends lost 4 bases and 8 bases respectively, with 20 bases between them. The CDR3 is 16 amino acids. CDR1 and CDR2 (germline): MNHNS, SASEGT. CDR3 sequence: CASSGLGSGVGEKLFF. The CDR3 bases are TGTGCCAGCAGTGGTCTTGGTTCAGGGGTCGGAGAAAAACTGTTTTTT.

The chain combines TRBV11-2 with TRBJ1-6; D is possibly TRBD1 (5 bases). The CDR3 covers 16 residues. V lost 5 bases and J 0 bases, leaving 11 bases between the germline ends. The V gene's germline CDR1 is SGHAT and CDR2 FQNNGV. CDR3 loop: CASSQGLSSYNSPLHF. CDR3 nucleotides: TGTGCCAGCAGCCAGGGACTGAGCTCCTATAATTCACCCCTCCACTTT.

The chain combines TRBV5-8 with TRBJ1-1, with a possible D match to TRBD1 (6 bases). The length of the CDR3 is 14 residues. The germline V gene has CDR1 SGHTS and CDR2 YDEGEE. Trimming pared 4 bases from V and 2 bases from J, leaving 12 bases between. CDR3 nucleotides: TGTGCCAGCAGCCAGGGGCCTGGAAACACTGAAGCTTTCTTT. This translates into CASSQGPGNTEAFF.

The V and J genes are TRBV4-1 and TRBJ2-7; 7 bases agree with TRBD1. Per the germline V gene, CDR1 is MGHRA and CDR2 is YSYEKL. V gave up 0 bases and J gave up 0 bases; unmatched junction bases: 8. This CDR3 has 17 amino acids. The CDR3 coding sequence is TGCGCCAGCAGCCAAGATCTCTGGGGACAGACCTCCTACGAGCAGTACTTC. The encoded protein is CASSQDLWGQTSYEQYF.

The chain is built from TRBV11-2 and TRBJ2-7; 11 bases fit TRBD2. The length of the CDR3 is 15 residues. The germline gives CDR1 SGHAT, CDR2 FQNNGV. V was clipped by 5 bases and J by 0 bases; unmatched bases: 3. CDR3 DNA: TGTGCCAGCAGCCCTAGCGGGAGGAGCTCCTACGAGCAGTACTTC. Its protein product is CASSPSGRSSYEQYF.

The genes are TRBV9 and TRBJ2-3; D gene ambiguous. The CDR3 loop spans 13 amino acids. V dropped 1 base and J dropped 1 base, with 4 bases sitting between them. Germline V gene lookup returns CDR1 SGDLS and CDR2 YYNGEE. CDR3 protein: CASSVFGTDTQYF. CDR3 DNA sequence: TGTGCCAGCAGCGTATTCGGCACAGATACGCAGTATTTT.

The chain employs TRBV2 and TRBJ2-7; tentatively, D is TRBD2 (6 bases). The CDR3 loop spans 14 amino acids. V lost 4 bases and J 0 bases, leaving 10 bases between the germline ends. The germline V gene encodes CDR1 SNHLY and CDR2 FYNNEI. CDR3 sequence reads: CASSVSTSSYEQYF. CDR3 nucleotides: TGTGCCAGCAGTGTGTCGACTAGCTCCTACGAGCAGTACTTC.

J is TRBJ2-7 and V is TRBV2; a possible D gene is TRBD2 (6 bases). From germline, CDR1 is SNHLY and CDR2 FYNNEI. V was shortened by 4 bases and J by 4 bases, with 11 bases between the two germline ends. The CDR3 covers 13 residues. In DNA, the CDR3 is TGTGCCAGCAGTGGGGTAGCGGATTACGAGCAGTACTTC. This translates into CASSGVADYEQYF.

J is TRBJ1-1 and V is TRBV6-5; the D gene is possibly TRBD1 (5 bases). V was clipped by 6 bases and J by 0 bases, with 14 bases between them. The CDR3 runs 15 residues. Germline CDR1 MNHEY, CDR2 SVGAGI. In DNA form, the CDR3 reads TGTGCCAGCAGACCGATGACAGAACTGAACACTGAAGCTTTCTTT. Translated: CASRPMTELNTEAFF.

The V call is TRBV7-2, the J call TRBJ1-5, with 8 nucleotides matching TRBD1. This CDR3 spans 15 amino acids. V lost 1 base and J lost 5; bases outside the gene matches: 4. Germline V gives CDR1 SGHTA, CDR2 FQGNSA. CDR3: CASSLGAGGYQPQHF. The CDR3 DNA reads TGTGCCAGCAGCTTAGGGGCAGGGGGCTATCAGCCCCAGCATTTT.

This clone was counted once. Within the sample, other DNA sequences also encode this same CDR3. The chain couples TRBV11-2 to TRBJ1-5; D is perhaps TRBD1 (6 bases). V dropped 5 bases and J dropped 1 base, with 12 bases sitting between them. CDR1 and CDR2 from the germline V gene are SGHAT and FQNNGV. The CDR3 length is 15 residues. In nucleotides, the CDR3 is TGTGCCAGCAGCCCCTCAGGGGAAAGCAATCAGCCCCAGCATTTT. This encodes CASSPSGESNQPQHF.

Of note for this clone: Other DNA sequences from this sample encode an identical CDR3 as well. The rearrangement joins TRBV5-1 to TRBJ2-7, with D maybe TRBD1 (6 bases). With 4 bases removed from V and 4 bases from J, the gap between germline ends came to 9 bases. This CDR3 region has 12 residues. Germline CDR1 is SGHRS and CDR2 is YFSETQ. This chain's CDR3 is CASSLTGYEQYF. The DNA for the CDR3 is TGCGCCAGCAGCCTAACAGGGTACGAGCAGTACTTC.

This chain joins TRBV6-5 and TRBJ2-3; D is possibly TRBD2 (6 bases). In germline, CDR1 is MNHEY, CDR2 SVGAGI. Trimming left V 2 bases short and J 2 bases short, with 14 bases between. The CDR3 has 16 amino acids. The CDR3 DNA sequence: TGTGCCAGCAGTTACGGCCGGTCGGGGGACACAGATACGCAGTATTTT. Its translation: CASSYGRSGDTDTQYF.

The chain links TRBV11-2 to TRBJ1-3; maybe TRBD1 (6 bases). Per the germline V gene, CDR1 is SGHAT and CDR2 is FQNNGV. This CDR3 is built from 16 residues. Trimming removed 3 bases at V and 0 bases at J, with 12 bases between. The CDR3 DNA reads as TGTGCCAGCAGCTTGACAGGAGTAAACTCTGGAAACACCATATATTTT. Translation gives CASSLTGVNSGNTIYF.

CDR3 nucleotides: TGCGCCAGCAGTTCCACACCGGGACTGATCACAGATACGCAGTATTTT. It codes for CASSSTPGLITDTQYF. This chain uses TRBV4-3 with TRBJ2-3, with D perhaps TRBD2 (6 bases). The CDR3 is 16 residues long. V was shortened by 6 bases and J by 2 bases, with 18 bases between the two germline ends. The germline CDR1 and CDR2 sequences are LGHNA and YSLEER.

This clone was counted a few times. The chain combines TRBV15 with TRBJ1-1, with a tentative D call TRBD1 (6 bases). Germline CDR1 LNHNV, CDR2 YYDKDF (reference sequence). Trimming stripped 5 bases from V and 1 base from J, with 14 bases between. This CDR3 comprises 15 residues. DNA of the CDR3: TGTGCCACCAGCTCCTGGGACATAAAGAACACTGAAGCTTTCTTT. Protein sequence: CATSSWDIKNTEAFF.

This clone was seen only once. This sequence joins TRBV5-1 and TRBJ2-7; D is possibly TRBD1 (5 bases). V was trimmed by 1 base and J by 2 bases, leaving 13 bases between them. Germline V gene lookup returns CDR1 SGHRS and CDR2 YFSETQ. This CDR3 spans 15 amino acids. The CDR3 region has the DNA TGCGCCAGCAGCTTGATTCGGCAGGGTCCCTACGAGCAGTACTTC. Translating gives CASSLIRQGPYEQYF.

This clone was found once. The chain recombines TRBV28 with TRBJ2-1; 8 bases are a match to TRBD1. CDR1 is MDHEN and CDR2 is SYDVKM in the germline V gene. J lost 1 base, V lost 4 bases, and 3 bases had no gene match. The CDR3 consists of 15 residues. CDR3 in amino acids: CASSSGQASYNEQFF. Here the CDR3 DNA reads TGTGCCAGCAGTTCGGGACAGGCGTCCTACAATGAGCAGTTCTTC.

The chain is built from TRBV18 and TRBJ2-7, with 9 bases fitting TRBD1. This CDR3 is built from 14 residues. CDR1 is KGHSH, CDR2 LQKENI, per germline. V lost 3 bases and J lost 3; bases outside the gene matches: 3. The CDR3 here is CASSPKGQGYEQYF. The CDR3 DNA sequence: TGTGCCAGCTCACCGAAGGGACAGGGCTACGAGCAGTACTTC. Full variable domain (missing parts from reference TRBV18 and TRBJ2-7): NAGVMQNPRHLVRRRGQEARLRCSPMKGHSHVYWYRQLPEEGLKFMVYLQKENIIDESGMPKERFSAEFPKEGPSILRIQQVVRGDSAAYFCASSPKGQGYEQYFGPGTRLTVT.

This chain connects TRBV5-1 to TRBJ2-5; TRBD1 matches at 7 bases. The germline CDR1 and CDR2 sequences are SGHRS and YFSETQ. The CDR3 contains 17 residues. J was trimmed by 2 bases and V by 3 bases; bases with no gene match: 13. The CDR3 spells CASSWGAEGGPQETQYF. CDR3 bases: TGCGCCAGCAGCTGGGGCGCTGAAGGGGGCCCACAAGAGACCCAGTACTTC.

The chain employs TRBV5-4 and TRBJ1-1; no clear D gene. Trimming cost V 0 bases and J 5 bases, with 11 bases left between them. Germline V lookup: CDR1 SGHNT, CDR2 YYREEE (reference sequence). CDR3 size: 14 residues. CDR3 DNA sequence: TGTGCCAGCAGCTTGGCCGGTGATTGGACTGAAGCTTTCTTT. Translating it yields CASSLAGDWTEAFF.

The chain joins TRBV29-1 to TRBJ2-3, with 7 positions matching TRBD2. The junction had 4 bases not matched to a gene; V was cut back by 4 bases and J by 6 bases. This CDR3 region has 12 residues. Germline V CDR1 and CDR2: SQVTM, ANQGSEA. CDR3 bases: TGCAGCGTTGTACTAGCGCCGGATACGCAGTATTTT. Its translation: CSVVLAPDTQYF.